The next 6 T cell receptor beta chains were all read from a single sample in a study of naive and memory T cell subsets. Whole blood, 2.5 ml, came from adult healthy volunteers. For blood and skin samples, reverse transcription used TCR alpha and beta constant primers. TCRdb reanalysed the 5' RACE reads using MiXCR and keeps one entry per CDR3 protein. The sample has approximately 24,000 distinct CDR3 sequences; roughly 25% are singletons. These receptors were taken from a female donor in good health.

This clonotype occurred many times. The J gene is TRBJ2-3, the V gene TRBV7-2; the match to TRBD1 covers 7 bases. V lost 5 bases and J lost 4; bases outside the gene matches: 12. The CDR3 covers 16 residues. Germline V gene sequence: CDR1 SGHTA, CDR2 FQGNSA. CDR3 bases: TGTGCCAGCAGCGAGGGGGCTAGCCTGCTCCCAGATACGCAGTATTTT. Protein product: CASSEGASLLPDTQYF.

CDR3 residues: CASRSTQGSPLHF. The CDR3 nucleotides are TGTGCCAGCAGGTCCACACAGGGATCACCCCTCCACTTT. The chain couples TRBV6-5 to TRBJ1-6, with D perhaps TRBD1 (6 bases). Trimming took 6 bases from V and 10 from J, leaving 13 bases between them. CDR3 length equals 13 residues. Germline V CDR1 and CDR2: MNHEY, SVGAGI.

CDR3 nucleotide sequence: TGCGCCAGCAGCCAGGTACAAGACGGGATTCAGTATTTT. It yields the protein CASSQVQDGIQYF. The genes are TRBV4-1 and TRBJ2-3; D may be TRBD2 (5 bases). The CDR3 length is 13 residues. Germline lookup yields CDR1 MGHRA and CDR2 YSYEKL. The ends were cut back, 3 bases at V and 12 bases at J, with 16 bases in the middle.

This clonotype has just a few counts. The rearrangement links TRBV20-1 to TRBJ2-1; TRBD1 might be the D (6 bases). The CDR3 is 14 residues long. V was pared by 3 bases and J by 7 bases, with 16 bases between. In germline, CDR1 is DFQATT, CDR2 SNEGSKA (reference sequence). CDR3 DNA: TGCAGTGCTAGGGGGCGGGCAGGGGTTAATGAGCAGTTCTTC. Its translation: CSARGRAGVNEQFF.

The CDR3: CSAIESSYNEQFF. DNA of the CDR3: TGCAGTGCCATCGAGAGCTCCTACAATGAGCAGTTCTTC. The gene calls are TRBV20-1 and TRBJ2-1; D is uncertain. Germline V lookup: CDR1 DFQATT, CDR2 SNEGSKA (reference sequence). V gave up 6 bases and J gave up 0 bases, with 9 bases separating them. The CDR3 covers 13 residues.

This clonotype was observed a single time. The chain employs TRBV5-1 and TRBJ2-5; D is possibly TRBD1 or TRBD2 (5 bases each). CDR3 size: 16 residues. Germline loops: CDR1 SGHRS, CDR2 YFSETQ. Between the trimmed V and J ends, which lost 0 bases and 2 bases, there was a span of 14 bases. The CDR3 loop reads CASSLAASRQQETQYF. CDR3 sequence (DNA): TGCGCCAGCAGCTTGGCCGCTAGCAGACAGCAAGAGACCCAGTACTTC.